One sample yielded the 4 T cell receptor beta chains listed below, sequenced in a study of cytomegalovirus exposure and HLA in healthy donors. PCR used 60 Vbeta primers and 13 Jbeta primers. The repertoire was sequenced with immunoSEQ multiplex PCR; TCRdb's copy has only in-frame clones and lacks some. This table has fewer than 90,000 clones, under 80% appearing once. The sample comprised PBMCs. These receptors all come from a man under 40 in good health and CMV-seropositive.

The chain links TRBV27 to TRBJ2-3; D unresolved. Trimming removed 6 bases from V and 2 bases from J, with 12 bases in between. Germline lookup yields CDR1 MNHEY and CDR2 SMNVEV (reference sequence). The CDR3 runs 14 residues. Here the CDR3 reads CASRNLRHTDTQYF. CDR3 bases: TGTGCCAGCAGGAACCTAAGACACACAGATACGCAGTATTTT.

This chain connects TRBV9 to TRBJ1-2, with no clear D. CDR3 size: 12 residues. Germline assignment: CDR1 SGDLS and CDR2 YYNGEE. V was clipped by 4 bases and J by 8 bases, with 12 bases between them. In nucleotides, the CDR3 is TGTGCCAGCAGCCCCCGACTCGGGGGCTACACCTTC. Protein: CASSPRLGGYTF.

This rearrangement joins TRBV18 to TRBJ1-6, with D maybe TRBD1 (6 bases). The germline V gene has CDR1 KGHSH and CDR2 LQKENI. V was shortened by 4 bases and J by 6 bases, with 22 bases between the two germline ends. The CDR3 is made up of 18 amino acids. CDR3 amino acids: CASSLSSQGRGFNSPLHF. CDR3 nucleotide sequence: TGTGCCAGCTCACTAAGTTCGCAGGGGAGGGGGTTTAATTCACCCCTCCACTTT.

J is TRBJ1-2 and V is TRBV15; 9 bases are a match to TRBD1. J lost 7 bases, V lost 1 base, and 4 bases had no gene match. The CDR3 spans 14 residues. Germline V gives CDR1 LNHNV, CDR2 YYDKDF (reference sequence). The DNA for the CDR3 is TGTGCCACCAGCAGAGGACAGGGGGAGGTTGGCTACACCTTC. Encoded protein: CATSRGQGEVGYTF.